This TCR beta chain came from a study of OX40 agonist ivuxolimab in advanced cancers. Background on the study: Each dose-escalation patient presented with hepatocellular carcinoma, melanoma, renal cell or head and neck cancer. Three patients had partial responses: one hepatocellular carcinoma, two cutaneous melanoma. Anti-PD-1, anti-PD-L1 or anti-CTLA-4 therapy given earlier was allowed, and around 40% had some. General study points: The study found that CD8+ T cells averaged more expanded clones than CD4+.

Produced via immunoSEQ multiplex PCR; TCRdb's table is partial and in-frame only. Of roughly 48,000 clones listed, roughly 90% are singletons. As concerns this clone: The antigen remains undetermined.

The sequence was collected from an adult with an advanced solid tumor such as melanoma, head and neck, liver or kidney cancer. Sequences were derived from CD4+ or CD8+ T cells sorted from blood, sampled in a trial of the OX40 agonist ivuxolimab.

This chain's CDR3 is CASKPRTFSSYEQYF. The CDR3 DNA reads as TGTGCCAGTAAACCCCGGACATTTAGCTCCTACGAGCAGTACTTC. The J gene is TRBJ2-7, the V gene TRBV5-8, with a tentative D call TRBD1 (5 bases). This CDR3 contains 15 residues. Trimming removed 8 bases from V and 0 bases from J, with 18 bases in between. The germline gives CDR1 SGHTS, CDR2 YDEGEE.